The following is a TCR beta chain sequence with its context. Its antigen is still unknown. No base qualities exist here, and no much larger clone lies one base off it. This specimen comes from a study of vaccination and CD4 T cells after COVID-19 (dated by TCRdb to about 2022). Notes on the research overall: Convalescent patients had a positive SARS-CoV-2 result on nasal swab PCR, and of these patients, several had mild disease and one had severe disease. The cultures were stimulated with overlapping spike peptide pools from SARS-CoV-2 and from the common cold coronaviruses HCoV-NL63, HCoV-OC43 and HCoV-229E. The convalescent cohort included six males and four females, with two Hispanic individuals, seven Caucasians, two Asians and one multiracial person. Two doses of either the Pfizer-BioNTech BNT162b2 vaccine (n=8) or the Moderna mRNA-1273 vaccine (n=2) were administered to participants. The spike-specific CD4+ TCR repertoire was compared before and after mRNA vaccination in over 9 COVID-19 convalescent patients and a handful of infection-naive healthy vaccine recipients. Post-COVID blood samples were collected from convalescent patients a median of around 100 days after diagnosis, with a range of about 35 to 170 days. As controls, cultures received a CEFX viral epitope pool (the positive control), an HIV-1 Nef peptide pool (the negative control), or no peptide at all. Post-vaccine blood samples were collected a median of around 10 weeks after the second vaccine dose, ranging from 14 to 241 days.

The research as a whole found: Only a relatively small number of convalescent patients were included in the study, and early timepoints following natural infection were not analyzed. In convalescent patients, nearly all vaccine-specific clones (304 of 307) were found to be mono-reactive for SARS-CoV-2 spike rather than cross-reactive with common cold coronaviruses. The median count of SARS-CoV-2-reactive clonotypes went up from 21 after infection to a few dozen after vaccination, although the change was not significant. In convalescent patients, a median 86.3% of post-vaccine SARS-CoV-2-reactive clones were detected only after vaccination, and vaccine-specific priming was suggested by this finding.

Libraries were prepared through PCR. DNA from cultured CD4+ T cells underwent TCR sequencing with the Oncomine TCR Beta short-read assay at the Johns Hopkins FTIC core. Genomic DNA was extracted from the cultured CD4+ T cells with the QIAamp micro DNA kit. Oncomine TCR Beta libraries from cultured CD4+ T cells were pooled with unique dual indexes and sequenced on an Illumina iSeq 100. Processing in the source paper ran as follows. Non-productive sequences were filtered out, and CDR3s that did not start with C, did not end with F or W, or were shorter than 7 amino acids were discarded. The MANAFEST web application was used to identify antigen-specific clonotypes by comparing peptide-stimulated wells against reference wells and other culture wells. For a clone to be called positive, the clone needed an FDR below 0.05, an odds ratio above 5, and a productive frequency above 0.1% in at least two of three replicate wells. Cross-reactive clonotypes were defined as significantly expanded in both SARS-CoV-2 spike wells and at least one common cold coronavirus spike condition. Similarity between CDR3 sequences was evaluated in R version 3.6.1 using Levenshtein distances (stringdist) and unrooted phylogenetic trees (ape). TCRdb reran the public reads through fastp at Q25 and MiXCR, keeping productive beta chains. Each record represents a unique CDR3 protein, reported with the most common genes and DNA among its rows. The V and J calls and clone size are TCRdb's, not the authors'. The sample table contains about 18,000 distinct CDR3 sequences; only one count was recorded for roughly 51% of them. 6% to 9.5% of the sample goes to the ten largest clones.

The CDR3, from cysteine to phenylalanine, totals 15 residues. The retained sequence is limited to the CDR3, 45 bases, with the frame set at the first base. Via the germline V gene (reference sequence), CDR1 is SEHNR and CDR2 FQNEAQ. V is shortened by 4 bases, J by 4 bases, and the region joining them spans 16 bases. The treatment or condition label, as the study defines it: roughly ten-day PBMC culture with coronavirus spike peptide pools or control peptides (ViraFEST assay). The ViraFEST assay, used in the study, expanded antigen-specific T cells with peptide pools and then identified the expanded clonotypes through TCR sequencing. The convalescent patients' positive SARS-CoV-2 PCR tests fell between March and December 2020, which was before the Alpha, Beta and Delta variants emerged in the United States. PBMCs were cultured at a few million per well in IMDM supplemented with around 5% human AB serum and about 9.5 IU/ml IL-2, with about 11 ug/ml peptide pools added. On days 3 and 7, half of the culture medium was replaced with fresh IL-2-containing medium. After 10 days of culture, CD4+ T cells were isolated by negative selection with the EasySep CD4+ T cell isolation kit. Ficoll-Paque Plus gradient centrifugation was used to isolate PBMCs from whole blood, and the isolated PBMCs were then either used fresh or cryopreserved at -140C. In general, triplicate wells were set up for every culture condition.

Recombination joined TRBV7-9 with TRBJ1-1; a weak D assignment points to TRBD1 (6 bases agree). The clonotype originates from a human donor who had recovered from COVID-19. Sequenced material: CD4+ T cells from blood, cultured in vitro. The CDR3 protein sequence reads: CASSSAGTWSTEAFF. The DNA sequence is as follows: TGTGCCAGCAGCTCGGCCGGGACATGGAGCACTGAAGCTTTCTTT.